This T cell receptor (beta chain) appears in the sequencing data of a study of CD8+ T cells in alopecia areata. The authors extracted RNA and reverse transcribed it into cDNA as the sequencing template. Sequencing was performed with immunoSEQ multiplex PCR; in TCRdb, only in-frame clones are kept and a portion is missing. The sample includes 180,000 or so clones, around 58% seen only once; the top ten take under 20%. Treatment denoted: oral pan-JAK inhibitor, 5-10 mg twice daily. General study results and limits: Any link of baseline CD8+ expansion to response, resting on one nonresponder, remains uncertain. Scalp sequencing also captures normal skin's resident alphabeta T cells.

This clone was observed a few times. Its specificity is not known. Per the germline V gene, CDR1 is MNHEY and CDR2 is SVGAGI. V gave up 6 bases and J gave up 3 bases; unmatched junction bases: 4. The CDR3 runs 14 residues. This TCR was sampled from a human donor with alopecia areata. This sample comprised CD4+ T cells sorted from blood, obtained around week 55, from a patient treated with tofacitinib. The chain uses TRBV6-5 and TRBJ1-5, with 8 bases aligning to TRBD1. The CDR3 sequence is CASSRDRTNQPQHF. The CDR3 DNA follows: TGTGCCAGCAGCAGGGACAGGACCAATCAGCCCCAGCATTTT.